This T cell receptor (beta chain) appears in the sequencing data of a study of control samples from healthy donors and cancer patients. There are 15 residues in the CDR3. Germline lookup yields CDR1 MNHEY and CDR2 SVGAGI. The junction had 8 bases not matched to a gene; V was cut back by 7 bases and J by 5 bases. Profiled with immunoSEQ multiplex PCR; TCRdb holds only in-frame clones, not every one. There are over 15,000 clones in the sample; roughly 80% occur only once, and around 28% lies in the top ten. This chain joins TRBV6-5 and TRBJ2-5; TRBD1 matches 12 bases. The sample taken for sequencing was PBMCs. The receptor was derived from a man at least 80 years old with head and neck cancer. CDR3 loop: CASTLAGQGAETQYF. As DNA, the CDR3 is TGTGCCAGCACCTTGGCGGGACAGGGGGCGGAGACCCAGTACTTC.